This T cell receptor beta chain was observed in a study of shared clonotypes between healthy human individuals. Whole-study results and caveats: Incompleteness in sorted-subset sequencing, despite large depth, was shown by rarefaction.

Cells designated naive CD8 were CD45RO-negative and were positively selected for CCR7, with terminally differentiated effector memory CD45RA+ cells excluded. None of the donors, who were healthy HIV-negative adults, had recently had acute infections or vaccinations. Concerning this clone: Antigen unknown.

CDR3 length equals 11 residues. Per germline, CDR1 MNHEY and CDR2 SVGAGI. V lost 4 bases and J lost 8, with 6 bases in between. The assay was immunoSEQ multiplex PCR, and TCRdb's table has in-frame clones only and misses some. The data contain around 600,000 clones, about 95% of them singletons. The chain links TRBV6-5 to TRBJ2-1; no definite D call. The TCR sequence derives from a woman aged 25-40 years in good health. Sample: naive CD8+ T cells sorted from blood. The CDR3 DNA is TGTGCCAGCAGTTTAGGGTATGAGCAGTTCTTC. As protein: CASSLGYEQFF.